The source of this T cell receptor beta chain is a study of cytomegalovirus exposure and HLA in healthy donors. In this sample, this clone turned up a few times. PCR was performed using 60 Vbeta and 13 Jbeta primers. Sequenced by immunoSEQ multiplex PCR; TCRdb stores in-frame clones only, minus some. The sample records 100,000 to 150,000 clones, 15% being singletons. CDR1 SGDLS and CDR2 YYNGEE come from the germline V gene. V was clipped by 3 bases and J by 2 bases; unmatched bases: 6. The CDR3 is made up of 15 amino acids. Sequenced input: PBMCs. This receptor was identified in a woman younger than 35 in good health and CMV-seronegative. The chain carries TRBV9 and TRBJ2-3; TRBD2 agrees at 7 bases. The CDR3 region is CASSAYGGYTDTQYF. The CDR3 DNA reads TGTGCCAGCAGCGCCTACGGGGGGTACACAGATACGCAGTATTTT.